The 2 T cell receptor beta chains reported below all come from one sample, sequenced in a study of Ad26.COV2.S vaccination and SARS-CoV-2 variants. Profiled with immunoSEQ multiplex PCR; TCRdb holds only in-frame clones, not every one. The data contain roughly 400,000 clones, about 90% of them singletons. Specified treatment: about 20 received Ad26.COV2.S at low or high dose, single or two shots; roughly 5 received placebo; per-sample allocation not given. Following the first vaccine or placebo injection, samples were taken on day 63. The material was peripheral blood, obtained in a trial of Ad26.COV2.S vaccine versus placebo. The receptors here all came from a person aged 18-65 years who received the Ad26.COV2.S COVID-19 vaccine or a placebo.

This chain uses TRBV7-9 with TRBJ1-1; 9 bases align to TRBD1. The ends lost 6 bases at V and 3 bases at J; junction bases unmatched: 5. The CDR3 is made up of 14 amino acids. Germline V lookup: CDR1 SEHNR, CDR2 FQNEAQ (reference sequence). The CDR3 nucleotides are TGTGCCAGCAGATTACAGGGGGCATACACTGAAGCTTTCTTT. Protein: CASRLQGAYTEAFF.

The chain recombines TRBV2 with TRBJ2-7; 7 nucleotides agree with TRBD1. V was pared by 5 bases and J by 2 bases, with 6 bases of the junction left unmatched. CDR3 size: 14 residues. The germline V gene encodes CDR1 SNHLY and CDR2 FYNNEI. CDR3 sequence reads: CASSYRDSPYEQYF. CDR3 bases: TGTGCCAGCAGTTACCGGGACAGCCCCTACGAGCAGTACTTC.